The 10 T cell receptor beta chains below come from one sample, sequenced in a study of blood T cell repertoires in COVID-19. Some clones are missing from TCRdb's copy, which holds only in-frame ones; the method was immunoSEQ multiplex PCR. The sample has fewer than 150,000 clones, 83% seen once. Source material: PBMCs or T cells enriched from blood (not recorded which). The origin of the receptors is a man aged 25-45 years who had recovered from COVID-19.

This clone has a single count. This sequence joins TRBV4-2 and TRBJ2-1; TRBD2 aligns across 12 bases. CDR1 is LGHNA, CDR2 YNFKEQ, per germline. V shed 4 bases and J 7 bases; nucleotides not matched to a gene: 8. The CDR3 contains 16 residues. CDR3 DNA: TGTGCCAGCAGCCGAGACGAGACTAGCGGGGGAAATGAGCAGTTCTTC. This encodes CASSRDETSGGNEQFF.

This clone has just one count. The rearrangement uses TRBV11-2 and TRBJ2-7; TRBD2 matches 7 bases. The junction had 7 bases not matched to a gene; V was cut back by 4 bases and J by 1 base. The CDR3 spans 15 residues. Germline CDR1 is SGHAT and CDR2 is FQNNGV. The DNA for the CDR3 is TGTGCCAGCAGCTCCCTTTCGGGAGGTTCCTACGAGCAGTACTTC. The encoded protein is CASSSLSGGSYEQYF.

This clone was counted a single time. V usage is TRBV24-1 and J usage is TRBJ2-5; D is unclear. V lost 3 bases and J lost 2, with 12 bases in between. The CDR3 has 15 residues. Germline V CDR1 and CDR2: KGHDR, SFDVKD. The CDR3 nucleotides read TGTGCCACCAGTGATCGAACAGATACACAAGAGACCCAGTACTTC. This gives the protein CATSDRTDTQETQYF.

The rearrangement uses TRBV4-2 and TRBJ1-1, with 8 bases lining up with TRBD1. The CDR3 contains 16 residues. CDR1 and CDR2 from the germline V gene are LGHNA and YNFKEQ. Trimming at V came to 3 bases and at J to 1 base, leaving 7 bases not matched to a gene. CDR3 nucleotides: TGTGCCAGCAGCCAGGGGCCTGGACAGGGGAACACTGAAGCTTTCTTT. Translated, it gives CASSQGPGQGNTEAFF.

V gene TRBV5-1 combines with J gene TRBJ2-1, with TRBD1 matching over 8 bases. Germline V gene lookup returns CDR1 SGHRS and CDR2 YFSETQ. The V gene end was trimmed by 4 bases and the J gene end by 7 bases; junction bases not matched to a gene: 7. The CDR3 has 14 amino acids. The CDR3: CASSVGQDGNEQFF. For the CDR3, the DNA is TGCGCCAGCAGCGTGGGACAGGATGGGAATGAGCAGTTCTTC.

The rearrangement joins TRBV2 to TRBJ1-6; 9 bases map to TRBD1. Unmatched junction bases numbered 8, after V lost 7 bases and J lost 7 bases. The CDR3 totals 15 residues. Per the germline V gene, CDR1 is SNHLY and CDR2 is FYNNEI. The CDR3 coding sequence is TGTGCCAGCAACCCCTCCGGACAGGGGAATTCACCCCTCCACTTT. Residues: CASNPSGQGNSPLHF. Full variable domain (missing parts from reference TRBV2 and TRBJ1-6): EPEVTQTPSHQVTQMGQEVILRCVPISNHLYFYWYRQILGQKVEFLVSFYNNEISEKSEIFDDQFSVERPDGSNFTLKIRSTKLEDSAMYFCASNPSGQGNSPLHFGNGTRLTVT.

CDR3 sequence: CSVAPGIASGYTF. DNA for the CDR3: TGCAGCGTTGCGCCAGGGATTGCGAGTGGCTACACCTTC. The chain is built from TRBV29-1 and TRBJ1-2; possibly TRBD1 for D (5 bases). The CDR3 totals 13 residues. Germline-derived CDR1 and CDR2 are SQVTM and ANQGSEA. V was cut by 4 bases and J by 7 bases, with 16 bases left in between.

The V call is TRBV30, the J call TRBJ2-1, with 8 bases fitting TRBD1. Germline CDR1 and CDR2: GTSNPN and SVGIG (reference sequence). The trim removed 5 bases at V and 0 bases at J, leaving 0 bases unmatched. The CDR3 length is 13 residues. CDR3 nucleotide sequence: TGTGCCTGGGGACAGGGCTCCTACAATGAGCAGTTCTTC. Translation: CAWGQGSYNEQFF. Complete variable domain (other parts from reference TRBV30 and TRBJ2-1): SQTIHQWPATLVQPVGSPLSLECTVEGTSNPNLYWYRQAAGRGLQLLFYSVGIGQISSEVPQNLSASRPQDRQFILSSKKLLLSDSGFYLCAWGQGSYNEQFFGPGTRLTVL.

The chain recombines TRBV27 with TRBJ2-2; the D gene is possibly TRBD1 (5 bases). V lost 2 bases to trimming and J lost 2 bases, with 9 bases between them. Germline values: CDR1 MNHEY, CDR2 SMNVEV (reference sequence). This CDR3 is 15 amino acids long. DNA for the CDR3: TGTGCCAGCAGTTTACAGGGTCGAAACACCGGGGAGCTGTTTTTT. Translating gives CASSLQGRNTGELFF.

This clone was seen only once. V is TRBV19 and J is TRBJ2-2; 9 bases agree with TRBD1. The germline CDR1 and CDR2 sequences are LNHDA and SQIVND (reference sequence). This CDR3 has 16 residues. After removal of 6 bases from V and 3 bases from J, the junction contained 8 bases not matched to a gene. This chain's CDR3 is CASRSDRGADTGELFF. In DNA, the CDR3 is TGTGCCAGTAGGTCCGACAGGGGGGCGGACACCGGGGAGCTGTTTTTT.